Below, 30 T cell receptor beta chains from the same sample are listed, as sequenced in a study of cytomegalovirus exposure and HLA in healthy donors. It was with 60 Vbeta and 13 Jbeta primers that the PCR ran. Sequenced by immunoSEQ multiplex PCR; TCRdb stores in-frame clones only, minus some. The sample yields 140,000 or so clones, around four fifths seen once. Input material: PBMCs. These receptors all come from a female donor in good health and CMV-seronegative.

The chain has TRBV5-1 and TRBJ2-1; a weak D match, TRBD1 (6 bases). The germline gives CDR1 SGHRS, CDR2 YFSETQ. The CDR3 extends over 14 amino acids. Trimming shortened V by 2 bases and J by 2 bases, and 8 bases separated the two germline ends. CDR3: CASSLGQTYNEQFF. DNA of the CDR3: TGCGCCAGCAGCTTAGGACAGACCTACAATGAGCAGTTCTTC.

The chain links TRBV4-1 to TRBJ2-7, with D uncertain. From germline, CDR1 is MGHRA and CDR2 YSYEKL. This CDR3 has 13 amino acids. Between the trimmed V and J ends, which lost 6 bases and 5 bases, there was a span of 14 bases. The CDR3 is CASRHYASDEQYF. In DNA, the CDR3 is TGCGCCAGCAGACACTATGCGTCTGACGAGCAGTACTTC.

V is TRBV5-1 and J is TRBJ2-2, with 8 bases that match TRBD2. The CDR3 is made up of 17 amino acids. Germline lookup yields CDR1 SGHRS and CDR2 YFSETQ. The V gene end was trimmed by 4 bases and the J gene end by 7 bases; junction bases not matched to a gene: 15. The CDR3 loop is CASSAGLEARLGGELFF. As DNA, the CDR3 is TGCGCCAGCAGCGCGGGACTAGAGGCGAGGTTGGGCGGGGAGCTGTTTTTT.

This clone showed up just once. This chain uses TRBV5-4 with TRBJ1-2; weak D call: TRBD1 (6 bases). Germline-derived CDR1 and CDR2 are SGHNT and YYREEE (reference sequence). Trimming pared 4 bases from V and 8 bases from J, leaving 18 bases between. The CDR3 is 14 amino acids. Here the CDR3 reads CASSAGWDIWGYTF. The CDR3 DNA reads TGTGCCAGCAGCGCCGGATGGGACATATGGGGCTACACCTTC.

This clone was seen a handful of times. V usage is TRBV14 and J usage is TRBJ1-1, with D unresolved. The CDR3 consists of 15 residues. The germline V gene has CDR1 SGHDN and CDR2 FVKESK. Trimming stripped 0 bases from V and 1 base from J, with 9 bases between. The CDR3 DNA reads TGTGCCAGCAGCCAAGATAACACACAGAACACTGAAGCTTTCTTT. This sequence encodes CASSQDNTQNTEAFF.

The CDR3 sequence is CASSLAVGAAYEQYF. CDR3 DNA sequence: TGTGCCAGCAGCTTAGCTGTCGGAGCAGCCTACGAGCAGTACTTC. The chain links TRBV7-8 to TRBJ2-7; D unresolved. The germline CDR1 and CDR2 sequences are SGHVS and FQNEAQ. The ends were cut back, 0 bases at V and 2 bases at J, with 11 bases in the middle. The CDR3 totals 15 residues.

This CDR3 reads CASRTGGVETQYF. CDR3 in DNA: TGTGCCAGCAGGACAGGCGGAGTGGAGACCCAGTACTTC. The chain uses TRBV6-5 and TRBJ2-5, with D possibly matching TRBD1 (6 bases). The germline CDR1 and CDR2 sequences are MNHEY and SVGAGI. The CDR3 sequence is 13 residues long. Deletions cut 6 bases from V and 5 bases from J, with 13 bases between.

This clone was seen more than once but under ten times. The V gene is TRBV7-9, the J gene TRBJ1-1, with TRBD1 as a possible D gene (6 bases). Germline V gives CDR1 SEHNR, CDR2 FQNEAQ (reference sequence). Trimming removed 4 bases from V and 9 bases from J, with 24 bases in between. The CDR3 contains 16 residues. The CDR3 spells CASSSPGQVSAGQAFF. The CDR3, as DNA: TGTGCCAGCAGCTCGCCGGGACAAGTGTCCGCCGGGCAAGCTTTCTTT. Drawing the rest from reference TRBV7-9 and TRBJ1-1, the complete variable domain is DTGVSQNPRHKITKRGQNVTFRCDPISEHNRLYWYRQTLGQGPEFLTYFQNEAQLEKSRLLSDRFSAERPKGSFSTLEIQRTEQGDSAMYLCASSSPGQVSAGQAFFGQGTRLTVV.

The chain uses TRBV9 and TRBJ1-2; D is unclear. Deletions cut 5 bases from V and 8 bases from J, with 7 bases between. CDR3 length: 10 residues. Germline V CDR1 and CDR2: SGDLS, YYNGEE. The CDR3 nucleotides are TGTGCCAGCAGGGGAGCGGGCTACACCTTC. Its protein is CASRGAGYTF.

The chain links TRBV7-2 to TRBJ2-7, with TRBD2 matching over 12 bases. V shed 8 bases, J shed 0 bases, and the junction held 2 bases outside the gene matches. The V gene's germline CDR1 is SGHTA and CDR2 FQGNSA. The CDR3 length is 14 residues. CDR3 nucleotides: TGTGCCAGCGGACTAGCGGGGAGCTCCTACGAGCAGTACTTC. Protein product: CASGLAGSSYEQYF.

This clone was seen once. The genes are TRBV28 and TRBJ1-2; D unclear. Germline CDR1 reads MDHEN; CDR2 reads SYDVKM. Trimming took 5 bases from V and 4 from J, leaving 20 bases between them. The CDR3 runs to 16 residues. CDR3 coding DNA: TGTGCCAGCAGTCAAAACGGGTACTGGAGAGGCTATGGCTACACCTTC. Its protein is CASSQNGYWRGYGYTF.

The CDR3 coding sequence is TGTGCCAGCAGTACGACACGCAGGGGGCCTAACTATGGCTACACCTTC. Protein: CASSTTRRGPNYGYTF. The rearrangement joins TRBV28 to TRBJ1-2, with 8 bases fitting TRBD1. The CDR3 is made up of 16 amino acids. CDR1 is MDHEN and CDR2 is SYDVKM in the germline V gene. J lost 0 bases, V lost 5 bases, and 8 bases had no gene match.

The V and J genes are TRBV5-8 and TRBJ2-2; D unresolved. V was clipped by 2 bases and J by 11 bases, with 13 bases between them. CDR1 and CDR2 from the germline V gene are SGHTS and YDEGEE. CDR3 length: 13 amino acids. As DNA, the CDR3 is TGTGCCAGCAGCTTATCCCAGCGTATCGAGCTGTTTTTT. It codes for CASSLSQRIELFF. Based on the CDR3 plus reference TRBV5-8 and TRBJ2-2, the full variable domain is EAGVTQSPTHLIKTRGQQATLRCSPISGHTSVYWYQQALGLGLQFLLWYDEGEERNRGNFPPRFSGRQFPNYSSELNVNALELEDSALYLCASSLSQRIELFFGEGSRLTVL.

A few counts support this clone. V is TRBV4-1 and J is TRBJ2-7; possible D gene TRBD2, 6 bases. CDR1 MGHRA and CDR2 YSYEKL come from the germline V gene. The CDR3 has 13 residues. V lost 8 bases and J lost 2, with 13 bases in between. In DNA form, the CDR3 reads TGCGCCAGCTCCCTGGAGGGGACCTACGAGCAGTACTTC. Encoded protein: CASSLEGTYEQYF.

For this clone: Germline and junction disagree at one end, which may indicate a read error. This sample includes further DNA sequences coding for the same CDR3. The V gene is TRBV6-1, the J gene TRBJ1-5, with D unresolved. Germline lookup yields CDR1 MNHNS and CDR2 SASEGT. The CDR3 length is 16 residues. This chain's CDR3 is CASSEILGRSNQPQHF. As DNA, the CDR3 is TGCGCCAGCAGTGAAATCCTCGGTAGAAGCAATCAGCCCCAGCATTTT.

The chain uses TRBV27 and TRBJ2-5, with 7 bases lining up with TRBD1. The length of the CDR3 is 13 residues. Germline trimming cut 5 bases from V and 2 bases from J; bases unmatched to any gene: 2. Germline-derived CDR1 and CDR2 are MNHEY and SMNVEV (reference sequence). The CDR3 region is CASSRDRQETQYF. CDR3 nucleotide sequence: TGTGCCAGCAGTAGGGACAGACAAGAGACCCAGTACTTC.

V usage is TRBV6-1 and J usage is TRBJ2-6, with D maybe TRBD1 (5 bases). Looked up from germline, CDR1 is MNHNS and CDR2 is SASEGT. CDR3 size: 20 residues. The V end was cut by 0 bases, the J end by 2 bases, with 20 bases between. CDR3 residues: CASSEALRGRVEAGANVLTF. The CDR3 DNA is TGTGCCAGCAGTGAAGCGCTTCGTGGCAGGGTAGAAGCTGGGGCCAACGTCCTGACTTTC.

The genes are TRBV28 and TRBJ2-1; possible D gene TRBD2, 6 bases. CDR1 is MDHEN and CDR2 is SYDVKM in the germline V gene. This CDR3 region has 12 residues. The ends were cut back, 10 bases at V and 0 bases at J, with 7 bases in the middle. The CDR3 spells CAIGGSYNEQFF. CDR3 coding DNA: TGTGCCATCGGGGGCTCCTACAATGAGCAGTTCTTC.

This chain links TRBV4-1 with TRBJ1-3; possible D gene TRBD1, 5 bases. This CDR3 has 15 amino acids. Germline V CDR1 and CDR2: MGHRA, YSYEKL. V was shortened by 4 bases and J by 4 bases, with 14 bases between the two germline ends. The CDR3, as DNA: TGCGCCAGCAGCCCATTGGGACTCCCCGGAAACACCATATATTTT. As protein: CASSPLGLPGNTIYF.

The chain carries TRBV18 and TRBJ1-2, with D possibly being TRBD1 (6 bases). This CDR3 is built from 16 residues. V gave up 4 bases and J gave up 2 bases, with 17 bases separating them. Germline-derived CDR1 and CDR2 are KGHSH and LQKENI. CDR3 loop: CASSHTVGDINYGYTF. The CDR3 nucleotides are TGTGCCAGCTCACACACGGTTGGGGACATAAACTATGGCTACACCTTC.

The V and J genes are TRBV7-9 and TRBJ1-1; maybe TRBD1 (5 bases). Trimming stripped 6 bases from V and 6 bases from J, with 14 bases between. Germline V gene lookup returns CDR1 SEHNR and CDR2 FQNEAQ (reference sequence). The CDR3 length is 13 residues. The CDR3 sequence: CASSSGGSAEAFF. The CDR3 DNA reads as TGTGCCAGCAGTAGCGGGGGGAGCGCTGAAGCTTTCTTT.

The rearrangement links TRBV18 to TRBJ1-1, with unresolved D. The CDR3 covers 15 residues. Trimming took off 4 bases at V and 5 bases at J, with 17 bases between the two ends. Germline lookup yields CDR1 KGHSH and CDR2 LQKENI. CDR3 protein: CASSRVVGSGTEAFF. CDR3 DNA: TGTGCCAGCTCACGGGTCGTGGGGTCGGGGACTGAAGCTTTCTTT.

The V gene is TRBV7-9, the J gene TRBJ2-1, with 13 bases identical to TRBD2. The CDR3 spans 15 residues. In germline, CDR1 is SEHNR, CDR2 FQNEAQ (reference sequence). Trimming took 5 bases from V and 6 from J; bases not matched to a gene: 4. CDR3 sequence reads: CASSLGLAGSNEQFF. The CDR3 region has the DNA TGTGCCAGCAGCCTGGGACTAGCGGGGAGCAATGAGCAGTTCTTC.

The rearrangement uses TRBV28 and TRBJ1-1; maybe TRBD1 (5 bases). V lost 7 bases and J 4 bases, leaving 13 bases between the germline ends. Germline CDR1 MDHEN, CDR2 SYDVKM. The CDR3 is made up of 13 amino acids. The CDR3 nucleotides read TGTGCCAGCACCACGACAGCGAGCACTGAAGCTTTCTTT. Translation gives CASTTTASTEAFF.

The chain is built from TRBV5-1 and TRBJ2-1, with TRBD1 matching 7 bases. The CDR3 contains 14 residues. Germline V CDR1 and CDR2: SGHRS, YFSETQ. The V gene end was trimmed by 5 bases and the J gene end by 8 bases; junction bases not matched to a gene: 10. CDR3 bases: TGCGCCAGCAGTCTGACAGGGCTTGGGGATGAGCAGTTCTTC. Amino acids: CASSLTGLGDEQFF.

The rearrangement joins TRBV5-4 to TRBJ2-1, with 8 bases matching TRBD2. After removal of 4 bases from V and 6 bases from J, the junction contained 6 bases not matched to a gene. The CDR3 spans 14 residues. Germline CDR1 reads SGHNT; CDR2 reads YYREEE (reference sequence). CDR3 sequence reads: CASSGGLGSNEQFF. CDR3 in DNA: TGTGCCAGCAGCGGGGGACTAGGTTCCAATGAGCAGTTCTTC. Filled out from reference TRBV5-4 and TRBJ2-1, the complete variable domain reads ETGVTQSPTHLIKTRGQQVTLRCSSQSGHNTVSWYQQALGQGPQFIFQYYREEENGRGNFPPRFSGLQFPNYSSELNVNALELDDSALYLCASSGGLGSNEQFFGPGTRLTVL.

This clone was picked up a small number of times. The chain couples TRBV2 to TRBJ1-2; no clear D gene. The CDR3 loop spans 15 amino acids. V was trimmed by 3 bases and J by 4 bases, leaving 15 bases between them. Looked up from germline, CDR1 is SNHLY and CDR2 is FYNNEI. DNA of the CDR3: TGTGCCAGCAGTGACAGTGGGCAGGTTTTCTATGGCTACACCTTC. Residues: CASSDSGQVFYGYTF.

The chain employs TRBV30 and TRBJ2-7, with a weak D call TRBD1 (6 bases). Trimming took off 1 base at V and 4 bases at J, with 17 bases between the two ends. This CDR3 region has 15 residues. CDR1 is GTSNPN and CDR2 is SVGIG in the germline V gene (reference sequence). CDR3: CAWSAWVIRGYEQYF. For the CDR3, the DNA is TGTGCCTGGAGTGCCTGGGTAATAAGGGGGTACGAGCAGTACTTC.

This clone was observed a single time. V is TRBV30 and J is TRBJ2-1, with D tentatively TRBD2 (7 bases). The CDR3 is 15 amino acids. V lost 8 bases, J lost 6 bases, and 23 bases lay in between. Germline lookup yields CDR1 GTSNPN and CDR2 SVGIG (reference sequence). The CDR3 DNA reads TGTGCCGGGACACTAGCGAACCGTCCCACCAATGAGCAGTTCTTC. It codes for CAGTLANRPTNEQFF.

This chain connects TRBV2 to TRBJ1-1; 8 bases map to TRBD1. V was pared by 11 bases and J by 1 base, with 6 bases of the junction left unmatched. CDR1 is SNHLY, CDR2 FYNNEI, per germline. This CDR3 is 13 amino acids long. CDR3 DNA sequence: TGTGCCGAGAGAGGACAGGGGAACACTGAAGCTTTCTTT. This encodes CAERGQGNTEAFF. Filled out from reference TRBV2 and TRBJ1-1, the complete variable domain reads EPEVTQTPSHQVTQMGQEVILRCVPISNHLYFYWYRQILGQKVEFLVSFYNNEISEKSEIFDDQFSVERPDGSNFTLKIRSTKLEDSAMYFCAERGQGNTEAFFGQGTRLTVV.